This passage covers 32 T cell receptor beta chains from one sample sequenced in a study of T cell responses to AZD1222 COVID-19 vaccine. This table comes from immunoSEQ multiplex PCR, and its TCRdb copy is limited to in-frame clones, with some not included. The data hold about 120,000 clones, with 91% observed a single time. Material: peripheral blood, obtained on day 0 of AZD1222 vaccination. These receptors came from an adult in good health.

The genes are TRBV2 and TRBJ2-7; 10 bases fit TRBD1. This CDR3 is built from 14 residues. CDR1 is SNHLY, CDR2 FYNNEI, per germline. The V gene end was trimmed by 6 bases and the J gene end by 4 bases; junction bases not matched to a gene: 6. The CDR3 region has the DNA TGTGCCAGCAGCCGGGACAGGGGTATTTACGAGCAGTACTTC. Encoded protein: CASSRDRGIYEQYF. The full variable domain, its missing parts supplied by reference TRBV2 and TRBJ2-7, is EPEVTQTPSHQVTQMGQEVILRCVPISNHLYFYWYRQILGQKVEFLVSFYNNEISEKSEIFDDQFSVERPDGSNFTLKIRSTKLEDSAMYFCASSRDRGIYEQYFGPGTRLTVT.

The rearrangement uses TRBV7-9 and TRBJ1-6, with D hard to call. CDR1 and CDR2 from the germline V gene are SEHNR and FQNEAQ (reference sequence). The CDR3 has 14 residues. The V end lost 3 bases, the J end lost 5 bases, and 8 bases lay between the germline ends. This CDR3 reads CASSFVPNNSPLHF. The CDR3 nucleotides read TGTGCCAGCAGCTTTGTACCTAATAATTCACCCCTCCACTTT.

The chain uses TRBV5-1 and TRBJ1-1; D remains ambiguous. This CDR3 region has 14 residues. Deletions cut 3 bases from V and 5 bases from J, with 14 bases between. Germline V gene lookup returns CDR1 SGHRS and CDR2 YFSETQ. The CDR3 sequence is CASSSGEPGTEAFF. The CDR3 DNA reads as TGCGCCAGCAGCTCAGGCGAGCCGGGGACTGAAGCTTTCTTT.

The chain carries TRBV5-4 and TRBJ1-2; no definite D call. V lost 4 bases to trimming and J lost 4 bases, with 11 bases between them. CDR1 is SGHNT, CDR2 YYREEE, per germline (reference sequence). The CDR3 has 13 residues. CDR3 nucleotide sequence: TGTGCCAGCAGCGGAGAGGGATTCTATGGCTACACCTTC. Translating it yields CASSGEGFYGYTF.

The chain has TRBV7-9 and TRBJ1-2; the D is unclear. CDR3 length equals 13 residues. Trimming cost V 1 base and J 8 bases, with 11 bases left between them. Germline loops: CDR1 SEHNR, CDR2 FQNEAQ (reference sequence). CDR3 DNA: TGTGCCAGCAGCTTAGATGGAAGGTACGGCTACACCTTC. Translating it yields CASSLDGRYGYTF. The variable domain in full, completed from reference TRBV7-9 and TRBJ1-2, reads DTGVSQNPRHKITKRGQNVTFRCDPISEHNRLYWYRQTLGQGPEFLTYFQNEAQLEKSRLLSDRFSAERPKGSFSTLEIQRTEQGDSAMYLCASSLDGRYGYTFGSGTRLTVV.

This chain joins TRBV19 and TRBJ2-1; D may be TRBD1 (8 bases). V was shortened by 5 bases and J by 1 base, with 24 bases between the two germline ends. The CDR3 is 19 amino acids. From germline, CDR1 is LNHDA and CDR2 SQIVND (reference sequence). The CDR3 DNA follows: TGTGCCAGTAGTGGAGCGGGACAGGCGGACGAAGGGTCCTACAATGAGCAGTTCTTC. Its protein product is CASSGAGQADEGSYNEQFF. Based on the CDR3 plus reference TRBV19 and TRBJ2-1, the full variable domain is DGGITQSPKYLFRKEGQNVTLSCEQNLNHDAMYWYRQDPGQGLRLIYYSQIVNDFQKGDIAEGYSVSREKKESFPLTVTSAQKNPTAFYLCASSGAGQADEGSYNEQFFGPGTRLTVL.

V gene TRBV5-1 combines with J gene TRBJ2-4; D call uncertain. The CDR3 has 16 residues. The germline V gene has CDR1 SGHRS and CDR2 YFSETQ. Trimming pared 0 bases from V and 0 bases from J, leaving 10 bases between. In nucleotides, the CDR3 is TGCGCCAGCAGCTTGGATCCAGCGTTAGCCAAAAACATTCAGTACTTC. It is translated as CASSLDPALAKNIQYF.

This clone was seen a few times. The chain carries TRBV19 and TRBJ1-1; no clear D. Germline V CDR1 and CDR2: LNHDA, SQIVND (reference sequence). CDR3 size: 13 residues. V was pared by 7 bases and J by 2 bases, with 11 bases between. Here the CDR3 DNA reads TGTGCCAGTAAGACCCCTTATAACACTGAAGCTTTCTTT. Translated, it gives CASKTPYNTEAFF.

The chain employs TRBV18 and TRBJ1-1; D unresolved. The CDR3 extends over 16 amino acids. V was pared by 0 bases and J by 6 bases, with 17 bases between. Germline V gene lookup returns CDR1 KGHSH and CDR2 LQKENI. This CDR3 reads CASSPPTLKMRAEAFF. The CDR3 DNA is TGTGCCAGCTCACCACCGACCCTCAAAATGCGGGCTGAAGCTTTCTTT.

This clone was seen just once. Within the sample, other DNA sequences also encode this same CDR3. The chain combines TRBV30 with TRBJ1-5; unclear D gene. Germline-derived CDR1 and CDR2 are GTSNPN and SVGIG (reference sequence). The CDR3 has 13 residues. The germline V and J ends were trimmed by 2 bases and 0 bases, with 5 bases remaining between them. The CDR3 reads CAWSPGSNQPQHF. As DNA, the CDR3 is TGTGCCTGGAGTCCCGGTAGCAATCAGCCCCAGCATTTT. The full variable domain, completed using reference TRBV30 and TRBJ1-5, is SQTIHQWPATLVQPVGSPLSLECTVEGTSNPNLYWYRQAAGRGLQLLFYSVGIGQISSEVPQNLSASRPQDRQFILSSKKLLLSDSGFYLCAWSPGSNQPQHFGDGTRLSIL.

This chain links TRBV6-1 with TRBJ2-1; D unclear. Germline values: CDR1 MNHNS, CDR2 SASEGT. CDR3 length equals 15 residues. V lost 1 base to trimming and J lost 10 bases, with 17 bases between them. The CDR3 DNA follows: TGTGCCAGCAGTGAAGGTACTAATGGGTGGTGGGAGCAGTTCTTC. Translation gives CASSEGTNGWWEQFF.

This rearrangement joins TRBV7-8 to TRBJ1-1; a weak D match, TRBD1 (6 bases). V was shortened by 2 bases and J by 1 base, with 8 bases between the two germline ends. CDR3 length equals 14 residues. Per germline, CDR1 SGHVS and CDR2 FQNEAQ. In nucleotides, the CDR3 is TGTGCCAGCAGCTTATGGGGGCAGAACACTGAAGCTTTCTTT. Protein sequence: CASSLWGQNTEAFF.

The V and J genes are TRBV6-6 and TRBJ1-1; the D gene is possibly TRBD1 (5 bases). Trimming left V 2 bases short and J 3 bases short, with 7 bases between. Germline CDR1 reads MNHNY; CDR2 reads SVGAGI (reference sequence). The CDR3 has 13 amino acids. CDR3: CASSYGDYTEAFF. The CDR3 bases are TGTGCCAGCAGTTACGGGGACTACACTGAAGCTTTCTTT.

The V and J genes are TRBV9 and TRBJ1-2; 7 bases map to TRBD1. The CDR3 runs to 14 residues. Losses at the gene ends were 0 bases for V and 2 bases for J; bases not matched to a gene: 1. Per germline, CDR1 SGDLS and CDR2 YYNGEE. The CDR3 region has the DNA TGTGCCAGCAGCGTAGCGGGACAGAACTATGGCTACACCTTC. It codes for CASSVAGQNYGYTF.

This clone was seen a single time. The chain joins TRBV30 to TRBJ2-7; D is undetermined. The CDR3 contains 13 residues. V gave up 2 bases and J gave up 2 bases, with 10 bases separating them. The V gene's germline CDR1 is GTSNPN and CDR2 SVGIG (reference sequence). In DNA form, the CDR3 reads TGTGCCTGGAGTTCAGAGACCCCCTACGAGCAGTACTTC. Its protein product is CAWSSETPYEQYF.

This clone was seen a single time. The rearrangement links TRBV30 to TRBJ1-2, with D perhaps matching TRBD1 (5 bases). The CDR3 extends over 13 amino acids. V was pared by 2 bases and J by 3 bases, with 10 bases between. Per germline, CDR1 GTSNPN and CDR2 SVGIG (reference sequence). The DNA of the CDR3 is TGTGCCTGGAGTCCCCAGGGCTACTATGGCTACACCTTC. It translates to CAWSPQGYYGYTF.

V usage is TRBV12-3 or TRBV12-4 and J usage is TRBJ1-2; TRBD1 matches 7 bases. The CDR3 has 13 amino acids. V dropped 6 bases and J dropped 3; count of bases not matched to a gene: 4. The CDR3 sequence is CASRGDSDYGYTF. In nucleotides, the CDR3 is TGTGCCAGCAGGGGGGACAGTGACTATGGCTACACCTTC.

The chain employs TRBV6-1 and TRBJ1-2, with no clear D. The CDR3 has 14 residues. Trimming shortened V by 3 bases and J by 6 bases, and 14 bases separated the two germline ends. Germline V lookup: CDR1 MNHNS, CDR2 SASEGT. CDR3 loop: CASSERGPVHGYTF. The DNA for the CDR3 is TGTGCCAGCAGTGAGCGCGGGCCGGTCCATGGCTACACCTTC.

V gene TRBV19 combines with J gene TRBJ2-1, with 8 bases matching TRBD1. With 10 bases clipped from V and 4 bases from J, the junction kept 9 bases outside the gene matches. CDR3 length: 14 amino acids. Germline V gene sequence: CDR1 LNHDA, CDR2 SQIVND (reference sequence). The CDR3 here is CATMQGAWYNEQFF. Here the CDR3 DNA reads TGTGCCACTATGCAGGGGGCGTGGTACAATGAGCAGTTCTTC.

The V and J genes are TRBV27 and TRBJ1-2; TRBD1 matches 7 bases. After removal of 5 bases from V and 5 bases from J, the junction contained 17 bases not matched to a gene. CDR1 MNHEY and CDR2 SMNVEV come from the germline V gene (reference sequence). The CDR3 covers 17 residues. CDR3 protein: CASSPRTGLKGIYGYTF. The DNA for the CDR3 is TGTGCCAGCAGTCCCCGGACAGGATTGAAGGGAATATATGGCTACACCTTC.

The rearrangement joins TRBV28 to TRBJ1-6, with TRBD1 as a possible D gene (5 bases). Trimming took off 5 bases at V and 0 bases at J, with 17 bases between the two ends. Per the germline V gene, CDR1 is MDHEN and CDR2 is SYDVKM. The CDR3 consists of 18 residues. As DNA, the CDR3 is TGTGCCAGCAGTCTGCAGGGTTGGGGGTCCTCCTATAATTCACCCCTCCACTTT. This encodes CASSLQGWGSSYNSPLHF. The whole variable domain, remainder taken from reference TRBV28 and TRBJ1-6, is DVKVTQSSRYLVKRTGEKVFLECVQDMDHENMFWYRQDPGLGLRLIYFSYDVKMKEKGDIPEGYSVSREKKERFSLILESASTNQTSMYLCASSLQGWGSSYNSPLHFGNGTRLTVT.

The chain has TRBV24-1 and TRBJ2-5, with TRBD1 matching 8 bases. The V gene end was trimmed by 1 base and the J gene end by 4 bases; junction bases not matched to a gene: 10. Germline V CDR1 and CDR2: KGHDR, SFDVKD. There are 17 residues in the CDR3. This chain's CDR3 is CATSDFGTGGSGETQYF. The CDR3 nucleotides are TGTGCCACCAGTGATTTTGGCACAGGGGGATCAGGAGAGACCCAGTACTTC.

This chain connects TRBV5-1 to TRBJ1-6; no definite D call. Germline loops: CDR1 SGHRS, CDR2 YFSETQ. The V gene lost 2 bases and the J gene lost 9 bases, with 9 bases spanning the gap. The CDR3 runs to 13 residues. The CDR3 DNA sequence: TGCGCCAGCAGCTTAGTCGGGCTTTCACCCCTCCACTTT. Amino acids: CASSLVGLSPLHF.

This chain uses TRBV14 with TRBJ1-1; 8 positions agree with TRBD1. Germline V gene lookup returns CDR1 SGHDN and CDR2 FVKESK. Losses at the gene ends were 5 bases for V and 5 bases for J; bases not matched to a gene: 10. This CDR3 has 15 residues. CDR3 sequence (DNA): TGTGCCAGCAGCAGTCAGGGGGCTCTGGGAACTGAAGCTTTCTTT. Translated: CASSSQGALGTEAFF.

The CDR3 region is CASSFTGGHTDTQYF. CDR3 coding DNA: TGCGCCAGCAGCTTCACAGGGGGGCACACAGATACGCAGTATTTT. This sequence joins TRBV5-1 and TRBJ2-3, with 8 positions matching TRBD1. Germline CDR1 SGHRS, CDR2 YFSETQ. The CDR3 runs 15 residues. V shed 2 bases, J shed 2 bases, and the junction held 4 bases outside the gene matches. Filled out from reference TRBV5-1 and TRBJ2-3, the complete variable domain reads KAGVTQTPRYLIKTRGQQVTLSCSPISGHRSVSWYQQTPGQGLQFLFEYFSETQRNKGNFPGRFSGRQFSNSRSEMNVSTLELGDSALYLCASSFTGGHTDTQYFGPGTRLTVL.

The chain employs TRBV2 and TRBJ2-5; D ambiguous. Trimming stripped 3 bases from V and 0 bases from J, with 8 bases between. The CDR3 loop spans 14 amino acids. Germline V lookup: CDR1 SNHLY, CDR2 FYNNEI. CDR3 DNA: TGTGCCAGCAGTGACCGGGCCCACCAAGAGACCCAGTACTTC. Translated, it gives CASSDRAHQETQYF.

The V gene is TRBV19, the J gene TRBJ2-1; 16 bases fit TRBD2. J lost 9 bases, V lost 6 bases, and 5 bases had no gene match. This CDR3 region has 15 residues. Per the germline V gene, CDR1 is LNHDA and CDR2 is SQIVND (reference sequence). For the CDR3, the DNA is TGTGCCAGTAGGGGACTAGCGGGAGGGCCGGGTGAGCAGTTCTTC. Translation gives CASRGLAGGPGEQFF.

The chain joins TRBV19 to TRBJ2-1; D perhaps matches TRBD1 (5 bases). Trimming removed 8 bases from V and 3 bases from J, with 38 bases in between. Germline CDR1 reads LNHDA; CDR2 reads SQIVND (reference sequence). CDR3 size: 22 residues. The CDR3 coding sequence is TGTGCCAGTTTTCAACCTTTAATCTCCAGGGTTTCCTTGGCCGGCTACTACAATGAGCAGTTCTTC. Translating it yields CASFQPLISRVSLAGYYNEQFF.

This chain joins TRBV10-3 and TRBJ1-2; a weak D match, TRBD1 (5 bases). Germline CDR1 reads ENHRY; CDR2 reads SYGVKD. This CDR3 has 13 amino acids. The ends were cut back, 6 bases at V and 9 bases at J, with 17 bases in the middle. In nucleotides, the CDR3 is TGTGCCATCAGCAGGGATACGTCTAAAAGCTACACCTTC. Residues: CAISRDTSKSYTF.

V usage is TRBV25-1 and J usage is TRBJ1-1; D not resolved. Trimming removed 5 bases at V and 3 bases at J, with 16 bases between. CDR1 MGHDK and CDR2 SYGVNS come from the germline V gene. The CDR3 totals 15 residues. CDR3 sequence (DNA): TGTGCCAGCAGTCAACCCGCCGGGAGGGACACTGAAGCTTTCTTT. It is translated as CASSQPAGRDTEAFF.

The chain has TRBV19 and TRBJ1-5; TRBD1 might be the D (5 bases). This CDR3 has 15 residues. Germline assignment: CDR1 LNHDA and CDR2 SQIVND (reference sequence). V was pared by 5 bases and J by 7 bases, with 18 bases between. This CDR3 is CASSSLEGLGQPQHF. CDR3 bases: TGTGCCAGTAGTTCCTTAGAGGGGTTGGGCCAGCCCCAGCATTTT.

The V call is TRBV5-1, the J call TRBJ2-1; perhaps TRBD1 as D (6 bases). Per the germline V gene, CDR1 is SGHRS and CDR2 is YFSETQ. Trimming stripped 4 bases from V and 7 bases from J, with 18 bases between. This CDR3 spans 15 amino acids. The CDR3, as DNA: TGCGCCAGCAGCCCGATCTACAGGGAATCAAATGAGCAGTTCTTC. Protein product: CASSPIYRESNEQFF.